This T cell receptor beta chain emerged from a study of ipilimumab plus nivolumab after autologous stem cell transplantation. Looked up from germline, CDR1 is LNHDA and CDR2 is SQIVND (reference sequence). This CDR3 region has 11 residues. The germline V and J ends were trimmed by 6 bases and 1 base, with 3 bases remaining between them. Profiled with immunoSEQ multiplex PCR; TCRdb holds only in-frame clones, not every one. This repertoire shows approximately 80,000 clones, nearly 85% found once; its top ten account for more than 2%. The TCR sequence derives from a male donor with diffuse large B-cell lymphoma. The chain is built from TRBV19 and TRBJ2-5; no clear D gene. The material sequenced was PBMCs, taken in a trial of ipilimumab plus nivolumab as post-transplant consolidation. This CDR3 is CASSRQETQYF. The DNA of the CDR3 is TGTGCCAGTAGCCGCCAAGAGACCCAGTACTTC.